Below are 23 T cell receptor beta chains sequenced from a single sample in a study of beta chain features in type 1 diabetes (dated by TCRdb to 2016 to 2019). These receptors' antigens are unknown. Beyond this particular receptor, the publication reports: In all four CD4+ subsets, TCRB CDR3 length was moderately but significantly shorter in type 1 diabetes patients.

Library creation used the immunoSEQ multiplex PCR assay. The entire amount of isolated RNA was reverse transcribed using the High Capacity cDNA Reverse Transcription Kit, so the sequenced TCRB transcripts were expressed ones. Held by TCRdb, this immuneACCESS table contains in-frame sequences only and omits some clones. Under half of the omission traces to an unresolved V gene where checked; the cause of the rest is unknown. The sample table shows around 300,000 clones, and roughly 15% are seen once. The ten largest clones represent less than 0.02% of the sample. The sample consisted of naive CD4+ T cells from blood. In light of the paper, this sample's cell subset or site label describes: true naive CD4+ T cells. The receptors here all came from a young man with type 1 diabetes.

This clone was seen a few times. The chain joins TRBV28 to TRBJ1-1; no definite D call. The germline CDR1 and CDR2 sequences are MDHEN and SYDVKM. Trimming removed 6 bases at V and 8 bases at J, with 10 bases between. This CDR3 has 11 residues. In DNA form, the CDR3 reads TGTGCCAGCAGGCTAAGAGAGGAAGCTTTCTTT. Translation gives CASRLREEAFF.

This clone turned up a few times. V usage is TRBV29-1 and J usage is TRBJ2-7, with 7 bases matching TRBD1. V was pared by 4 bases and J by 6 bases, with 6 bases of the junction left unmatched. CDR1 is SQVTM and CDR2 is ANQGSEA in the germline V gene. This CDR3 spans 12 amino acids. CDR3 in DNA: TGCAGCGTTGGTACAGGGGACGGCGAGCAGTACTTC. Translation gives CSVGTGDGEQYF.

Comment on this clone: This sample includes further DNA sequences coding for the same CDR3. This rearrangement joins TRBV30 to TRBJ2-2; tentative D call: TRBD1 (5 bases). The CDR3 is 14 amino acids. Trimming left V 0 bases short and J 4 bases short, with 9 bases between. Per the germline V gene, CDR1 is GTSNPN and CDR2 is SVGIG (reference sequence). The CDR3 is CAWSVLQGTGELFF. For the CDR3, the DNA is TGTGCCTGGAGTGTACTGCAGGGCACCGGGGAGCTGTTTTTT.

The chain employs TRBV7-2 and TRBJ2-7; D unclear. The V and J ends lost 3 bases and 6 bases respectively, with 9 bases between them. This CDR3 region has 12 residues. Germline CDR1 reads SGHTA; CDR2 reads FQGNSA. CDR3 amino acids: CASSFPRLEQYF. The CDR3 bases are TGTGCCAGCAGCTTTCCCAGGCTCGAGCAGTACTTC.

As regards this clone: This same CDR3 is encoded by further DNA sequences in the sample. This chain uses TRBV7-9 with TRBJ2-5; D gene uncertain. V dropped 3 bases and J dropped 5 bases, with 7 bases sitting between them. This CDR3 spans 12 amino acids. CDR1 and CDR2 from the germline V gene are SEHNR and FQNEAQ (reference sequence). In DNA form, the CDR3 reads TGTGCCAGCAGCTTGAGCCGGGAGACCCAGTACTTC. Its translation is CASSLSRETQYF.

The table lists this clone with a few counts. The chain joins TRBV7-2 to TRBJ2-3; 11 bases align to TRBD2. V lost 3 bases to trimming and J lost 0 bases; unmatched junction nucleotides: 2. Germline assignment: CDR1 SGHTA and CDR2 FQGNSA. This CDR3 contains 16 residues. CDR3 in amino acids: CASSLGLAESTDTQYF. Here the CDR3 DNA reads TGTGCCAGCAGCTTGGGACTAGCGGAGAGCACAGATACGCAGTATTTT.

This clone was counted a few times. V usage is TRBV30 and J usage is TRBJ2-1; 10 bases are a match to TRBD2. V gave up 2 bases and J gave up 7 bases; unmatched junction bases: 5. The CDR3 runs 14 residues. Germline V CDR1 and CDR2: GTSNPN, SVGIG (reference sequence). The CDR3 coding sequence is TGTGCCTGGAGTCCGGGGACTAGCGCGAATGAGCAGTTCTTC. Protein product: CAWSPGTSANEQFF. Full variable domain (remainder filled in from reference TRBV30 and TRBJ2-1): SQTIHQWPATLVQPVGSPLSLECTVEGTSNPNLYWYRQAAGRGLQLLFYSVGIGQISSEVPQNLSASRPQDRQFILSSKKLLLSDSGFYLCAWSPGTSANEQFFGPGTRLTVL.

V and J are TRBV29-1 and TRBJ2-7; a possible D gene is TRBD1 (5 bases). The CDR3 contains 12 residues. V dropped 5 bases and J dropped 7 bases, with 15 bases sitting between them. CDR1 is SQVTM, CDR2 ANQGSEA, per germline. The CDR3 DNA follows: TGCAGCGTTCTCTTGCAGGGTGGGGAGCAGTACTTC. Translating it yields CSVLLQGGEQYF.

The rearrangement joins TRBV9 to TRBJ2-7; maybe TRBD2 (6 bases). V dropped 3 bases and J dropped 0 bases, with 13 bases sitting between them. The CDR3 consists of 15 residues. Per the germline V gene, CDR1 is SGDLS and CDR2 is YYNGEE. The CDR3 loop is CASSGHSGLSYEQYF. The CDR3 DNA reads as TGTGCCAGCAGCGGGCACTCGGGACTCTCCTACGAGCAGTACTTC.

The rearrangement joins TRBV28 to TRBJ2-3, with 10 bases matching TRBD2. Germline assignment: CDR1 MDHEN and CDR2 SYDVKM. V trimming: 6 bases; J trimming: 0 bases; junction bases outside the gene matches: 3. The CDR3 contains 15 residues. CDR3 DNA sequence: TGTGCCAGCAGCTGGACTAGCGGTAGCACAGATACGCAGTATTTT. Residues: CASSWTSGSTDTQYF. Full variable domain (missing parts from reference TRBV28 and TRBJ2-3): DVKVTQSSRYLVKRTGEKVFLECVQDMDHENMFWYRQDPGLGLRLIYFSYDVKMKEKGDIPEGYSVSREKKERFSLILESASTNQTSMYLCASSWTSGSTDTQYFGPGTRLTVL.

The genes are TRBV28 and TRBJ2-7, with 9 bases that match TRBD2. The germline V gene has CDR1 MDHEN and CDR2 SYDVKM. Trimming cost V 7 bases and J 2 bases; bases outside gene matches: 12. The CDR3 totals 16 residues. CDR3: CASTTLGASGTYEQYF. The CDR3, as DNA: TGTGCCAGCACCACACTGGGGGCTAGCGGGACCTACGAGCAGTACTTC.

This clone was detected only a few times. The chain carries TRBV11-2 and TRBJ2-7; D call uncertain. V was shortened by 5 bases and J by 6 bases, with 8 bases between the two germline ends. Germline values: CDR1 SGHAT, CDR2 FQNNGV. This CDR3 contains 11 residues. The CDR3 sequence is CASSQPGEQYF. In nucleotides, the CDR3 is TGTGCCAGCAGCCAACCCGGCGAGCAGTACTTC.

This clone has a handful of counts. This chain uses TRBV5-6 with TRBJ2-5; D is possibly TRBD1 (6 bases). Germline assignment: CDR1 SGHDT and CDR2 YYEEEE. The V gene lost 4 bases and the J gene lost 5 bases, with 21 bases spanning the gap. There are 16 residues in the CDR3. The CDR3 spells CASSGTGWGRKETQYF. In DNA form, the CDR3 reads TGTGCCAGCAGCGGTACTGGGTGGGGGCGGAAGGAGACCCAGTACTTC.

The rearrangement links TRBV7-9 to TRBJ2-7, with D unclear. Per germline, CDR1 SEHNR and CDR2 FQNEAQ (reference sequence). V was cut by 4 bases and J by 7 bases, with 17 bases left in between. The CDR3 spans 14 residues. The CDR3 is CASSSLMPSGEQYF. CDR3 in DNA: TGTGCCAGCAGCTCACTAATGCCCTCCGGGGAGCAGTACTTC.

This clone was picked up a small number of times. V usage is TRBV29-1 and J usage is TRBJ2-7, with D maybe TRBD2 (6 bases). V was shortened by 3 bases and J by 2 bases, with 8 bases between the two germline ends. Germline CDR1 reads SQVTM; CDR2 reads ANQGSEA. The length of the CDR3 is 12 residues. The CDR3: CSVDREAYEQYF. The CDR3 nucleotides are TGCAGCGTTGATAGGGAGGCCTACGAGCAGTACTTC.

The chain joins TRBV29-1 to TRBJ1-1; TRBD1 matches at 7 bases. This CDR3 has 18 residues. Germline lookup yields CDR1 SQVTM and CDR2 ANQGSEA. V lost 4 bases to trimming and J lost 5 bases; unmatched junction nucleotides: 22. The CDR3 nucleotides read TGCAGCGTTGCACGTTTGAGGGGGCGAGGAGGATCGGGGACTGAAGCTTTCTTT. Its protein product is CSVARLRGRGGSGTEAFF.

V gene TRBV4-1 combines with J gene TRBJ1-5; 7 positions agree with TRBD1. This CDR3 spans 16 amino acids. The V gene's germline CDR1 is MGHRA and CDR2 YSYEKL. V gave up 6 bases and J gave up 3 bases; unmatched junction bases: 11. CDR3 sequence reads: CASRHIQGGVNQPQHF. CDR3 DNA: TGCGCCAGCAGACATATCCAGGGGGGCGTCAATCAGCCCCAGCATTTT.

The chain uses TRBV7-7 and TRBJ2-3, with 10 bases lining up with TRBD2. V shed 1 base, J shed 5 bases, and the junction held 0 bases outside the gene matches. CDR3 length equals 14 residues. Germline V lookup: CDR1 SSHAT, CDR2 FNYEAQ (reference sequence). The CDR3 coding sequence is TGTGCCAGCAGCTTAGGGACTAGCGGAGATACGCAGTATTTT. Translation gives CASSLGTSGDTQYF.

CDR3 in DNA: TGTGCCAGCTGGACGGACTCCGAGGAAAAACTGTTTTTT. Residues: CASWTDSEEKLFF. V gene TRBV28 combines with J gene TRBJ1-4, with D uncertain. CDR1 MDHEN and CDR2 SYDVKM come from the germline V gene. Trimming cost V 8 bases and J 8 bases, with 15 bases left between them. The CDR3 contains 13 residues.

The chain uses TRBV19 and TRBJ2-2; 7 nucleotides match TRBD2. The V gene's germline CDR1 is LNHDA and CDR2 SQIVND (reference sequence). The CDR3 is 15 residues long. The J segment lost 5 bases and the V segment lost 8 bases, leaving 11 bases of the junction unmatched. The CDR3 protein is CASGRAGLITGELFF. The DNA of the CDR3 is TGTGCCAGTGGCCGGGCGGGACTAATTACCGGGGAGCTGTTTTTT.

J is TRBJ2-1 and V is TRBV9; D call uncertain. Germline CDR1 and CDR2: SGDLS and YYNGEE. The CDR3 totals 11 residues. V gave up 1 base and J gave up 9 bases, with 5 bases separating them. The CDR3: CASSVRSEQFF. CDR3 coding DNA: TGTGCCAGCAGCGTAAGGAGTGAGCAGTTCTTC.

The chain uses TRBV27 and TRBJ1-3; 8 bases are shared with TRBD1. V shed 4 bases and J 2 bases; nucleotides not matched to a gene: 1. The CDR3 has 14 residues. The germline gives CDR1 MNHEY, CDR2 SMNVEV (reference sequence). CDR3 residues: CASSSTGAGNTIYF. The CDR3 nucleotides read TGTGCCAGCAGTTCGACAGGGGCTGGAAACACCATATATTTT.

This clone was recorded a few times. The chain couples TRBV30 to TRBJ2-5; tentatively, D is TRBD1 (5 bases). This CDR3 comprises 15 residues. CDR1 and CDR2 from the germline V gene are GTSNPN and SVGIG (reference sequence). V lost 0 bases and J 5 bases, leaving 16 bases between the germline ends. CDR3 DNA: TGTGCCTGGAGTGTACTTTGGGGCTCGGGTGAGACCCAGTACTTC. This codes for CAWSVLWGSGETQYF.